This TCR beta chain was observed in a study of graft-versus-host responses after intestinal transplantation. Study-wide context: Isolated intestinal, liver-intestinal, or multivisceral transplants were what recipients had. Recipients were all induced with anti-thymocyte globulin, then given tacrolimus and steroids for approximately three years. Notes on the study in general: Recipient marrow contained GvH clones, some of which appeared first in ileum or blood. HvG clone declines early post-transplant were associated with peak circulating GvH levels.

Sequencing was performed with immunoSEQ multiplex PCR; in TCRdb, only in-frame clones are kept and a portion is missing. The data contain over 90,000 clones, 75% to 95% of them seen just once; the ten biggest clones take up approximately 0.54%. About this clone itself: What it binds is not known.

Germline V CDR1 and CDR2: SGHVS, FQNEAQ. The CDR3 length is 15 residues. V was clipped by 3 bases and J by 4 bases, with 13 bases between them. The rearrangement links TRBV7-8 to TRBJ1-5; D is possibly TRBD1 (6 bases). Sequenced here: unstimulated CD8+ T cells sorted from spleen or lymph node cells, sampled before intestinal transplant. The sequence was collected from a human donor who received an intestinal transplant. The CDR3 sequence: CASSLRGGINQPQHF. CDR3 sequence (DNA): TGTGCCAGCAGCTTGAGGGGGGGCATTAATCAGCCCCAGCATTTT.